The clone carrying this TCR beta chain occurred a few times. What it recognizes is unknown. These data belong to a study of response to subunit inactivated influenza vaccine. Findings and caveats of the study: Authors suggested that a seasonal influenza vaccination recruits few new T cells each time.

Each CDR3 protein is one row after TCRdb ran MiXCR on the RT-PCR reads. The profile shows approximately 730,000 distinct CDR3 sequences, around 13% of them singletons. V shed 5 bases and J 8 bases; nucleotides not matched to a gene: 9. CDR1 and CDR2 (germline): SGHTA, FQGNSA. CDR3 length: 15 residues. The V and J genes are TRBV7-2 and TRBJ2-1; 10 bases align to TRBD1. This clonotype was sampled from a man over 45 who received an inactivated influenza vaccine. The starting material was PBMCs from blood, obtained 14 days before vaccination. The CDR3 protein is CASSTRGDRGHEQFF. In DNA form, the CDR3 reads TGTGCCAGCAGCACGAGGGGGGACAGGGGACATGAGCAGTTCTTC.